These 10 T cell receptor beta chains were sequenced from one sample in a study of neurological immune-mediated disorders. MiXCR was run by TCRdb on the 5' RACE reads, yielding one entry per CDR3 protein. Found here are about 50,000 distinct CDR3 sequences, 3% to 3.5% of them singletons; the top ten hold approximately 15%. Sequenced: PBMCs. These receptor sequences come from a woman aged 50 to 65 with multiple sclerosis.

This clonotype was counted at least ten times. The rearrangement links TRBV28 to TRBJ2-7; 13 nucleotides line up with TRBD2. V was clipped by 2 bases and J by 6 bases; unmatched bases: 4. Germline V lookup: CDR1 MDHEN, CDR2 SYDVKM. This CDR3 is built from 15 residues. The CDR3 DNA sequence: TGTGCCAGCAGTTTAATGGGACTAGCGGGATTCGAGCAGTACTTC. Its translation is CASSLMGLAGFEQYF.

This clonotype was detected ten times or more. This chain links TRBV14 with TRBJ1-1, with D perhaps TRBD1 (6 bases). The CDR3 extends over 14 amino acids. Germline V gene data show CDR1 as SGHDN and CDR2 as FVKESK. V was trimmed by 4 bases and J by 3 bases, leaving 12 bases between them. The CDR3 sequence: CASSPYRVYTEAFF. For the CDR3, the DNA is TGTGCCAGCAGCCCCTACAGGGTCTACACTGAAGCTTTCTTT.

This clonotype was picked up many times. The gene calls are TRBV10-3 and TRBJ2-2, with TRBD2 identical over 8 bases. In germline, CDR1 is ENHRY, CDR2 SYGVKD. The CDR3 loop spans 14 amino acids. The V and J ends lost 11 bases and 7 bases, in that order; junction bases with no gene match: 12. This CDR3 is CASSRAGLGGELFF. Written as DNA, the CDR3 is TGTGCCTCGTCGAGGGCGGGACTAGGCGGGGAGCTGTTTTTT.

This clonotype came up many times. The rearrangement joins TRBV5-8 to TRBJ2-7; no clear D. The CDR3 loop spans 15 amino acids. The V end lost 4 bases, the J end lost 0 bases, and 14 bases lay between the germline ends. CDR1 and CDR2 (germline): SGHTS, YDEGEE. CDR3 protein: CASSKDGRSSYEQYV. The CDR3 DNA follows: TGTGCCAGCAGCAAAGACGGAAGGAGCTCCTACGAGCAGTACGTC.

The sample holds many counts of this clonotype. The chain has TRBV20-1 and TRBJ2-3, with 9 bases lining up with TRBD2. The length of the CDR3 is 17 residues. J gave up 0 bases and V 4 bases, and 11 bases lay outside the gene matches. Germline V gene lookup returns CDR1 DFQATT and CDR2 SNEGSKA (reference sequence). The CDR3 nucleotides read TGCAGTGCTACCTCTGCCCTTCTAGCGGGGAGCACAGATACGCAGTATTTT. This translates into CSATSALLAGSTDTQYF.

This clonotype was counted ten times or more. The rearrangement joins TRBV5-6 to TRBJ2-5; 9 bases agree with TRBD2. The CDR3 has 14 amino acids. Germline CDR1 is SGHDT and CDR2 is YYEEEE. V lost 4 bases, J lost 4 bases, and 5 bases stayed unmatched. The CDR3 protein is CASSAGLALETQYF. The CDR3 nucleotides read TGTGCCAGCAGCGCGGGACTAGCTCTAGAGACCCAGTACTTC.

This clonotype was observed at least ten times. The gene calls are TRBV29-1 and TRBJ2-2; D might be TRBD2 (6 bases). V lost 8 bases and J 0 bases, leaving 25 bases between the germline ends. Germline V CDR1 and CDR2: SQVTM, ANQGSEA. CDR3 length equals 18 residues. In nucleotides, the CDR3 is TGCAGCTCAAAAATGGGGACTCCTGAGTTCGCGAACACCGGGGAGCTGTTTTTT. It yields the protein CSSKMGTPEFANTGELFF.

Many counts were recorded for this clonotype. This chain connects TRBV15 to TRBJ2-3; a weak D match, TRBD2 (6 bases). V shed 4 bases and J shed 5 bases, with 19 bases lying between them. Germline CDR1 and CDR2: LNHNV and YYDKDF (reference sequence). The CDR3 is 16 amino acids. The CDR3 loop is CATSTLRWEERDTQYF. In DNA form, the CDR3 reads TGTGCCACCAGCACGCTACGGTGGGAGGAGAGAGATACGCAGTATTTT. Full variable domain (missing parts from reference TRBV15 and TRBJ2-3): DAMVIQNPRYQVTQFGKPVTLSCSQTLNHNVMYWYQQKSSQAPKLLFHYYDKDFNNEADTPDNFQSRRPNTSFCFLDIRSPGLGDTAMYLCATSTLRWEERDTQYFGPGTRLTVL.

This clonotype occurred many times. The chain joins TRBV20-1 to TRBJ2-5; TRBD2 is a possible D gene (5 bases). Trimming took 4 bases from V and 0 from J, leaving 6 bases between them. Germline V gene data show CDR1 as DFQATT and CDR2 as SNEGSKA (reference sequence). The CDR3 sequence is 12 residues long. The CDR3 protein is CSANSDQETQYF. CDR3 nucleotide sequence: TGCAGTGCTAATAGCGACCAAGAGACCCAGTACTTC.

This clonotype was seen ten or more times. CDR3 bases: TGTGCCAGCCGACCTAGTCTCGCGTCGAGGGAAGCTTTCTTT. This sequence encodes CASRPSLASREAFF. V and J are TRBV27 and TRBJ1-1; D is undetermined. The germline CDR1 and CDR2 sequences are MNHEY and SMNVEV (reference sequence). The ends were cut back, 8 bases at V and 8 bases at J, with 21 bases in the middle. This CDR3 has 14 residues.